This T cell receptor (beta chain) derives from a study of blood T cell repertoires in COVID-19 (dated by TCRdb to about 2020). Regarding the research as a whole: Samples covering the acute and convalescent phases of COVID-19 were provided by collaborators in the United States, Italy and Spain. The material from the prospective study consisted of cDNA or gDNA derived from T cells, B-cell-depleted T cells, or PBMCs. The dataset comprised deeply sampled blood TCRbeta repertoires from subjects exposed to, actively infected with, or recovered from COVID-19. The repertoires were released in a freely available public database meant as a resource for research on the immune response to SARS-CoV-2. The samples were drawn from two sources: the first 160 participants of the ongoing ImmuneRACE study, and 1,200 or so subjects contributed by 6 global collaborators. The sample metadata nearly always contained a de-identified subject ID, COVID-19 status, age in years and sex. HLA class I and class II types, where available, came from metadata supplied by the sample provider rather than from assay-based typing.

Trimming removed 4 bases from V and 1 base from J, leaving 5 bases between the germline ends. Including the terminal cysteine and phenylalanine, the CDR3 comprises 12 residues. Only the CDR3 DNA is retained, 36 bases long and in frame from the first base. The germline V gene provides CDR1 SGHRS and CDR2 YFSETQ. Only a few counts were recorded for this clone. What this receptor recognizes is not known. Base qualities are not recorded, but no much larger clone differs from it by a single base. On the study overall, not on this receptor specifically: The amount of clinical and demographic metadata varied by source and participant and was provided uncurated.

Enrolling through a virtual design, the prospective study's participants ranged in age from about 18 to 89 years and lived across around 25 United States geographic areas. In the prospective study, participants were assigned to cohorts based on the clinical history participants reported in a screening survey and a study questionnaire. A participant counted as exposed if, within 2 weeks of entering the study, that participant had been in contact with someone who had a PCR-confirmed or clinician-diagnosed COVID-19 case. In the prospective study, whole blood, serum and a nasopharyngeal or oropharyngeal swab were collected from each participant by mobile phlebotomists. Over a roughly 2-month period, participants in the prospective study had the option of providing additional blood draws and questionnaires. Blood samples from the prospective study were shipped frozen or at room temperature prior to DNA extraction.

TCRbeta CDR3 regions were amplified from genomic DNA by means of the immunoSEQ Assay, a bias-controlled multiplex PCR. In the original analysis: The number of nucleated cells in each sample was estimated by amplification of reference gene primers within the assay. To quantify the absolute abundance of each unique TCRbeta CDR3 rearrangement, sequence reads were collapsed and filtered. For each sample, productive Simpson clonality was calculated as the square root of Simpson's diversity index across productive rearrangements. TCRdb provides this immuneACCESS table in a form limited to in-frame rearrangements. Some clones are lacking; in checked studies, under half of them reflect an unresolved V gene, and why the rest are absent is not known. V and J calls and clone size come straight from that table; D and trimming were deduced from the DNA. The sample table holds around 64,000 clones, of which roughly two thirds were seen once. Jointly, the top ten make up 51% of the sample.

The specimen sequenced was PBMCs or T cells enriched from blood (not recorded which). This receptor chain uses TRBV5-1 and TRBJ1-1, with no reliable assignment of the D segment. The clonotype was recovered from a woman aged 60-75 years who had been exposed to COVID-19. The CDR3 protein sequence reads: CASSNRNTEAFF. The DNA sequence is TGCGCCAGCAGCAACAGGAACACTGAAGCTTTCTTT.